Listed below are T cell receptor beta chains from one sample, sequenced in a study of shared clonotypes between healthy human individuals. Data came from immunoSEQ multiplex PCR; TCRdb stores just in-frame clones and leaves some out. The top ten clones hold roughly 1.2% of a sample with about 1.5 million clones, about 96% of them seen once. Input material: naive CD4+ T cells sorted from blood. The receptors originated from a man aged 25-45 years in good health. Both conserved end residues are part of each CDR3.

V gene | CDR3 protein
TRBV5-6 | CASSLASLGEAFF
TRBV6-5 | CASSPLAGVGYEQYF
TRBV5-1 | CASSLARTTYEQYF
TRBV28 | CASSFKLSSGLAVSYEQYF
TRBV18 | CASSPPGRIQETQYF
TRBV5-6 | CASSLRLGSDMGYEQYF
TRBV4-3 | CASSQGLAGGRRTDTQYF
TRBV5-4 | CASSVGGAREGKLFF
TRBV28 | CASSLPGQGAFYEQYF
TRBV11-2 | CASSLRTRNTGELFF
TRBV21-1 | CASSQGGATGELFF
TRBV18 | CASSPQGNEQYF
TRBV6-6 | CASSYGTSGAETQYF
TRBV7-2 | CASSLRTGELFF
TRBV10-3 | CAISESLRGGDGYTF
TRBV6-5 | CASSRTPGQRYEQYF
TRBV29-1 | CSVGSGLGAGELFF